This is a list of T cell receptor beta chains from one sample in a study of blood T cell repertoires in COVID-19. Here immunoSEQ multiplex PCR was the method, and the copy in TCRdb shows in-frame clones only, minus some. The table lists under 300,000 clones, around four fifths of them singletons, with roughly 1.9% in the top ten. The specimen sequenced was peripheral blood. These receptors were taken from a man younger than 40 who had recovered from COVID-19. Each CDR3 is given with its conserved first and last residue. Each record gives: clone size, J gene, V gene, D gene, CDR3 protein, CDR3 DNA. The D gene is left open where the match is weak. Clone size appears in some rows only: once, few, many, or a class for an expanded clone.

abundance: -
j_gene: TRBJ1-1
v_gene: TRBV19
d_gene: -
CDR3aa: CASTYLEATEAFF
CDR3nt: TGTGCCAGTACCTACCTAGAAGCCACTGAAGCTTTCTTT

abundance: once
j_gene: TRBJ1-4
v_gene: TRBV5-1
d_gene: TRBD1
CDR3aa: CASSLAPGGPNEKLFF
CDR3nt: TGCGCCAGCAGCTTGGCCCCAGGGGGTCCTAATGAAAAACTGTTTTTT

abundance: -
j_gene: TRBJ2-2
v_gene: TRBV7-9
d_gene: -
CDR3aa: CASRFFGRQNTGELFF
CDR3nt: TGTGCCAGCAGATTTTTTGGTAGACAGAACACCGGGGAGCTGTTTTTT

abundance: few
j_gene: TRBJ1-5
v_gene: TRBV12-3/TRBV12-4
d_gene: -
CDR3aa: CASSLATHQPQHF
CDR3nt: TGTGCCAGCAGTTTAGCGACTCATCAGCCCCAGCATTTT

abundance: -
j_gene: TRBJ2-5
v_gene: TRBV28
d_gene: TRBD2
CDR3aa: CASSPLGSGVSETQYF
CDR3nt: TGTGCCAGCAGTCCCTTGGGTAGCGGGGTCTCGGAGACCCAGTACTTC

abundance: few
j_gene: TRBJ1-2
v_gene: TRBV19
d_gene: TRBD1
CDR3aa: CASRLTGGGYTF
CDR3nt: TGTGCCAGTAGACTAACAGGGGGAGGCTACACCTTC

abundance: -
j_gene: TRBJ1-2
v_gene: TRBV13
d_gene: TRBD1
CDR3aa: CASTHPRGRVGGYTF
CDR3nt: TGTGCCAGCACCCACCCCAGGGGGCGAGTAGGTGGCTACACCTTC

abundance: -
j_gene: TRBJ2-7
v_gene: TRBV7-9
d_gene: -
CDR3aa: CASSSSGYEQYF
CDR3nt: TGTGCCAGCAGCTCCAGTGGTTACGAGCAGTACTTC

abundance: -
j_gene: TRBJ2-2
v_gene: TRBV7-2
d_gene: TRBD2
CDR3aa: CASSLSGGDTGELFF
CDR3nt: TGTGCCAGCAGCCTAAGCGGGGGTGATACCGGGGAGCTGTTTTTT

abundance: -
j_gene: TRBJ2-7
v_gene: TRBV5-4
d_gene: TRBD2
CDR3aa: CASSNGGAVDEQYF
CDR3nt: TGTGCCAGCAGCAACGGGGGGGCGGTCGACGAGCAGTACTTC

abundance: -
j_gene: TRBJ2-2
v_gene: TRBV3-1/TRBV3-2
d_gene: TRBD1
CDR3aa: CASSQEKTGVPGELFF
CDR3nt: TGTGCCAGCAGCCAAGAGAAGACAGGGGTTCCCGGGGAGCTGTTTTTT

abundance: -
j_gene: TRBJ2-7
v_gene: TRBV4-1
d_gene: TRBD1
CDR3aa: CASSRGTGRYSYEQYF
CDR3nt: TGCGCCAGCAGCCGAGGGACAGGGAGGTATAGCTACGAGCAGTACTTC

abundance: -
j_gene: TRBJ1-5
v_gene: TRBV20-1
d_gene: -
CDR3aa: CSASPTQESNQPQHF
CDR3nt: TGCAGTGCTAGTCCCACCCAGGAAAGCAATCAGCCCCAGCATTTT

abundance: -
j_gene: TRBJ2-7
v_gene: TRBV13
d_gene: -
CDR3aa: CASSLWGQTYEQYF
CDR3nt: TGTGCCAGCAGCTTATGGGGACAAACCTACGAGCAGTACTTC

abundance: -
j_gene: TRBJ2-1
v_gene: TRBV2
d_gene: TRBD1
CDR3aa: CASRSGGGQSFYNEQFF
CDR3nt: TGTGCCAGCAGATCCGGTGGGGGACAGTCCTTCTACAATGAGCAGTTCTTC

abundance: -
j_gene: TRBJ2-1
v_gene: TRBV5-4
d_gene: TRBD1
CDR3aa: CASSLEGTGSEKFF
CDR3nt: TGTGCCAGCAGCTTGGAAGGGACAGGGTCCGAGAAGTTCTTC

abundance: -
j_gene: TRBJ2-7
v_gene: TRBV6-5
d_gene: TRBD1
CDR3aa: CASSYTRDRFHEQYF
CDR3nt: TGTGCCAGCAGTTATACCCGGGACAGGTTCCACGAGCAGTACTTC

abundance: -
j_gene: TRBJ1-2
v_gene: TRBV18
d_gene: -
CDR3aa: CASSPTQGENGYTF
CDR3nt: TGTGCCAGCTCGCCAACACAGGGAGAGAATGGCTACACCTTC

abundance: -
j_gene: TRBJ2-5
v_gene: TRBV10-3
d_gene: TRBD1
CDR3aa: CAISAGQGEKTQYF
CDR3nt: TGTGCCATCAGTGCCGGACAGGGGGAAAAGACCCAGTACTTC

abundance: -
j_gene: TRBJ1-5
v_gene: TRBV7-9
d_gene: -
CDR3aa: CASSLGQDSNQPQHF
CDR3nt: TGTGCCAGCAGCTTAGGACAGGATAGCAATCAGCCCCAGCATTTT

abundance: -
j_gene: TRBJ1-1
v_gene: TRBV6-6
d_gene: -
CDR3aa: CATQIGPGLNTEAFF
CDR3nt: TGTGCCACCCAAATAGGCCCGGGATTGAACACTGAAGCTTTCTTT

abundance: -
j_gene: TRBJ1-5
v_gene: TRBV27
d_gene: -
CDR3aa: CASSLMYYSNQPQHF
CDR3nt: TGTGCCAGCAGTTTAATGTATTATAGCAATCAGCCCCAGCATTTT

abundance: -
j_gene: TRBJ1-2
v_gene: TRBV6-6
d_gene: -
CDR3aa: CASSFQEGTGLYTF
CDR3nt: TGTGCCAGCAGTTTTCAGGAGGGAACGGGGCTCTACACCTTC

abundance: -
j_gene: TRBJ2-5
v_gene: TRBV20-1
d_gene: -
CDR3aa: CSANELADLETQYF
CDR3nt: TGCAGTGCTAATGAACTAGCCGATCTGGAGACCCAGTACTTC

abundance: few
j_gene: TRBJ2-1
v_gene: TRBV10-2
d_gene: -
CDR3aa: CASSEGSEQFF
CDR3nt: TGCGCCAGCAGTGAGGGCAGTGAGCAGTTCTTC

abundance: -
j_gene: TRBJ1-2
v_gene: TRBV29-1
d_gene: TRBD1
CDR3aa: CSVEDRVGYTF
CDR3nt: TGCAGCGTTGAGGACAGGGTTGGCTACACCTTC

abundance: -
j_gene: TRBJ2-3
v_gene: TRBV3-1/TRBV3-2
d_gene: -
CDR3aa: CASSQEGGATQYF
CDR3nt: TGTGCCAGCAGCCAAGAGGGGGGGGCCACGCAGTATTTT

abundance: -
j_gene: TRBJ2-7
v_gene: TRBV7-8
d_gene: TRBD2
CDR3aa: CASTPYPAREDEQYF
CDR3nt: TGTGCCAGCACCCCTTATCCAGCGCGGGAGGACGAGCAGTACTTC

abundance: -
j_gene: TRBJ1-5
v_gene: TRBV3-1/TRBV3-2
d_gene: TRBD1
CDR3aa: CASSQEGQGNQPQHF
CDR3nt: TGTGCCAGCAGCCAAGAGGGACAGGGGAATCAGCCCCAGCATTTT

abundance: -
j_gene: TRBJ2-3
v_gene: TRBV6-1
d_gene: -
CDR3aa: CASSENWSLSGTDTQYF
CDR3nt: TGTGCCAGCAGTGAAAATTGGAGCCTCTCAGGCACAGATACGCAGTATTTT

abundance: -
j_gene: TRBJ2-1
v_gene: TRBV21-1
d_gene: -
CDR3aa: CASSKYAGGHNEQFF
CDR3nt: TGTGCCAGCAGCAAGTACGCGGGGGGACACAATGAGCAGTTCTTC

abundance: few
j_gene: TRBJ1-4
v_gene: TRBV5-5
d_gene: -
CDR3aa: CASSRVSGDYEKLFF
CDR3nt: TGTGCCAGCAGCCGAGTGTCAGGGGATTATGAAAAACTGTTTTTT

abundance: -
j_gene: TRBJ2-5
v_gene: TRBV5-1
d_gene: -
CDR3aa: CASRATVKETQYF
CDR3nt: TGCGCCAGCAGGGCCACCGTTAAAGAGACCCAGTACTTC

abundance: -
j_gene: TRBJ1-5
v_gene: TRBV6-5
d_gene: -
CDR3aa: CASSPRQGPQHF
CDR3nt: TGTGCCAGCAGCCCCCGTCAGGGGCCCCAGCATTTT

abundance: -
j_gene: TRBJ2-5
v_gene: TRBV2
d_gene: -
CDR3aa: CASIVGGETQYF
CDR3nt: TGTGCCAGCATAGTAGGGGGTGAGACCCAGTACTTC

abundance: -
j_gene: TRBJ2-3
v_gene: TRBV2
d_gene: -
CDR3aa: CASKRQGTDTQYF
CDR3nt: TGTGCCAGCAAGCGGCAGGGCACAGATACGCAGTATTTT

abundance: once
j_gene: TRBJ1-6
v_gene: TRBV7-9
d_gene: -
CDR3aa: CASSPEPGHGNSPLHF
CDR3nt: TGTGCCAGCAGCCCTGAACCAGGGCACGGTAATTCACCCCTCCACTTT

abundance: -
j_gene: TRBJ1-5
v_gene: TRBV4-1
d_gene: TRBD1
CDR3aa: CASSQVYRRQGASGNQPQHF
CDR3nt: TGCGCCAGCAGCCAAGTTTATCGAAGGCAGGGGGCTTCGGGCAATCAGCCCCAGCATTTT

abundance: -
j_gene: TRBJ1-5
v_gene: TRBV4-1
d_gene: TRBD1
CDR3aa: CASSQGTGTGMSNQPQHF
CDR3nt: TGCGCCAGCAGCCAGGGGACCGGGACAGGGATGTCCAATCAGCCCCAGCATTTT

abundance: many
j_gene: TRBJ1-4
v_gene: TRBV19
d_gene: -
CDR3aa: CASSISVYEKLFF
CDR3nt: TGTGCCAGTAGTATCTCCGTTTATGAAAAACTGTTTTTT

abundance: -
j_gene: TRBJ2-5
v_gene: TRBV7-3
d_gene: TRBD1
CDR3aa: CASSLNGQVATETQYF
CDR3nt: TGTGCCAGCAGCTTAAATGGACAGGTTGCTACAGAGACCCAGTACTTC

abundance: -
j_gene: TRBJ2-7
v_gene: TRBV28
d_gene: TRBD2
CDR3aa: CASVQLGDYTYEQYF
CDR3nt: TGTGCCAGCGTACAACTCGGGGACTATACTTACGAGCAGTACTTC

abundance: once
j_gene: TRBJ2-5
v_gene: TRBV7-3
d_gene: TRBD2
CDR3aa: CASSLGRDGTQYF
CDR3nt: TGTGCCAGCAGCTTAGGGAGGGACGGGACCCAGTACTTC

abundance: -
j_gene: TRBJ1-6
v_gene: TRBV9
d_gene: -
CDR3aa: CASSGTGTGSIPHSPLHF
CDR3nt: TGTGCCAGCAGCGGAACCGGAACAGGGTCCATACCCCATTCACCCCTCCACTTT

abundance: few
j_gene: TRBJ2-3
v_gene: TRBV18
d_gene: TRBD2
CDR3aa: CASSPGLAGDGTQYF
CDR3nt: TGTGCCAGCTCACCCGGACTAGCGGGGGACGGTACGCAGTATTTT

abundance: -
j_gene: TRBJ1-6
v_gene: TRBV5-8
d_gene: -
CDR3aa: CASSLAQGGYSPLHF
CDR3nt: TGTGCCAGCAGCTTGGCCCAGGGCGGATATTCACCCCTCCACTTT

abundance: -
j_gene: TRBJ1-5
v_gene: TRBV5-1
d_gene: -
CDR3aa: CASRAGDNQPQHF
CDR3nt: TGCGCCAGCAGGGCAGGGGACAATCAGCCCCAGCATTTT

abundance: -
j_gene: TRBJ2-3
v_gene: TRBV5-4
d_gene: TRBD2
CDR3aa: CASSFVAGGRDTQYF
CDR3nt: TGTGCCAGCAGCTTCGTAGCGGGGGGGCGTGATACGCAGTATTTT

abundance: -
j_gene: TRBJ1-2
v_gene: TRBV18
d_gene: -
CDR3aa: CASSSAGPGGYTF
CDR3nt: TGTGCCAGCTCCTCGGCAGGTCCAGGAGGCTACACCTTC

abundance: -
j_gene: TRBJ1-5
v_gene: TRBV28
d_gene: -
CDR3aa: CASSRDSYGVNPQHF
CDR3nt: TGTGCCAGCAGTCGAGACAGCTATGGGGTAAATCCCCAGCATTTT

abundance: -
j_gene: TRBJ1-3
v_gene: TRBV5-8
d_gene: -
CDR3aa: CASSSGARISGNTIYF
CDR3nt: TGTGCCAGCAGCTCTGGGGCCAGGATCTCTGGAAACACCATATATTTT